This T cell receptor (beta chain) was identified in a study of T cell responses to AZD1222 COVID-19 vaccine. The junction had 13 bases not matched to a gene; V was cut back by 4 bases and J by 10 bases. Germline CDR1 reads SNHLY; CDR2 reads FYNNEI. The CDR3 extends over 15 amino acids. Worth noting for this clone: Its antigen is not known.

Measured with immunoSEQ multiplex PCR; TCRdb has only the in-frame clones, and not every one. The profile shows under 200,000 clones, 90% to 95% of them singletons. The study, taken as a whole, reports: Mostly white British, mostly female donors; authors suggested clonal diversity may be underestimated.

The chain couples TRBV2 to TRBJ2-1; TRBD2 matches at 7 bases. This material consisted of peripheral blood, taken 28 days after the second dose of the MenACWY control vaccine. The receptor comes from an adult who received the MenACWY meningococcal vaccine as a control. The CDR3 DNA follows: TGTGCCAGCAGTGGGGATAGGACTAGAGGAGCGGAGCAGTTCTTC. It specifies CASSGDRTRGAEQFF.